The T cell receptor beta chain described here comes from a study of Tregs in tolerant kidney transplant recipients. Findings and caveats of the study: Expanding Tregs on activated donor B cells appeared to best identify donor-specific TCRbeta clones. Findings come from small patient numbers and require larger validation.

Of note for this clone: Its specificity is not known.

Germline values: CDR1 PRHDT, CDR2 FYEKMQ (reference sequence). Trimming took 5 bases from V and 0 from J, leaving 12 bases between them. The CDR3 extends over 15 amino acids. Thawed PBMCs were FACS-sorted into unstimulated CD4+CD25+CD127- regulatory T cells, CD4+CD25- non-regulatory cells, CD4 and CD8 cells. TCRdb keeps only in-frame clones here, not all; method: immunoSEQ multiplex PCR. The table records fewer than 70,000 clones, around 82% of them present only once. The chain employs TRBV13 and TRBJ2-3; tentatively, D is TRBD2 (6 bases). Sequencing input: CD4+ T cells from blood. The sequence was obtained from a human donor in good health. The CDR3 sequence is CASSESGASTDTQYF. CDR3 nucleotides: TGTGCCAGCAGCGAGTCGGGAGCTAGCACAGATACGCAGTATTTT.